This TCR beta chain was profiled in a study of CD8+ T cells in alopecia areata. Study-level points and caveats: Mice showed TCR sharing more clearly than patients did, possibly owing to HLA. An increase in clonality over normal scalp was evident in lesional scalp, especially alopecia totalis/universalis. Scalp sequencing captures resident alphabeta T cells of normal skin too.

RNA was isolated and reverse transcribed to cDNA, the sequencing template. Method: immunoSEQ multiplex PCR; TCRdb's copy keeps in-frame clones and lacks some. Altogether around 110,000 clones were found in the sample, and no singletons occur. Details on this clone: Its specificity is unknown. All gene names here are mouse names. The read gets to within 4 residues of the CDR3 end, and the germline J gene fills in the rest.

The CDR3 has 14 amino acids. Per germline, CDR1 NNHDY and CDR2 SYVADS. V dropped 3 bases and J dropped 4; count of bases not matched to a gene: 3. This sequence was found in a C3H/HeJ mouse with alopecia areata. Mice of this strain are of MHC haplotype H2-k. The chain carries TRBV13-3 and TRBJ2-2; 7 nucleotides align to TRBD1. The sequenced sample was lesional skin. CDR3 loop: CASSADRATGQLYF. The CDR3 bases that were read are TGTGCCAGCAGTGCTGACAGGGCCACCGGG.